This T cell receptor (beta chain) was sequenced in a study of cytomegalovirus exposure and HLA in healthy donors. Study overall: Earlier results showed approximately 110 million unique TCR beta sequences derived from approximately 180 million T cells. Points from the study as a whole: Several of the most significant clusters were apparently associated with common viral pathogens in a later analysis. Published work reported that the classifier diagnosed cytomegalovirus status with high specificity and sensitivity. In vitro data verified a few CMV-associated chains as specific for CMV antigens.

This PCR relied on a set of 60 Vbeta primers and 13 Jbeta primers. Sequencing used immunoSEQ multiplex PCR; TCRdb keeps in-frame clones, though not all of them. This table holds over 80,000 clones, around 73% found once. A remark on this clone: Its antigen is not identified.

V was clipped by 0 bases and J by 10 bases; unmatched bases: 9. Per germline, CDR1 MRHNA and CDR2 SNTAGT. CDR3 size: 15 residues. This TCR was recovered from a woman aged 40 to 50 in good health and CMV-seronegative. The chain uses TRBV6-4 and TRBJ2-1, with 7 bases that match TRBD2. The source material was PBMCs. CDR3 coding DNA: TGTGCCAGCAGTGACTCGGGGGAGGGGCGCGAGGAGCAGTTCTTC. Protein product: CASSDSGEGREEQFF.